The rows below give T cell receptor beta chains drawn from one sample of a study of blood T cell repertoires in COVID-19. The method was immunoSEQ multiplex PCR; TCRdb's version includes in-frame clones alone and lacks a portion of them. The profile covers 470,000 or so clones, with 80% to 90% appearing a single time and 3.2% taken by the ten largest. The sequenced sample consisted of peripheral blood. Receptors originate from a human donor in a cohort sampled during active COVID-19. CDR3s include the opening cysteine and the closing phenylalanine or tryptophan. Each record gives: CDR3 protein, CDR3 DNA, V gene, D gene, J gene, clone size. A D gene is named only where the DNA matches it firmly. Not every row has a clone size; where given, it reads once, few, many or a size class.

CATLTQRAGEKLFF,TGTGCCACCTTGACACAACGGGCGGGGGAAAAACTGTTTTTT,TRBV28,.,TRBJ1-4,.
CASSHVNQETQYF,TGTGCCAGCAGCCACGTTAATCAGGAGACCCAGTACTTC,TRBV3-1/TRBV3-2,.,TRBJ2-5,once
CASSPGTASGNTIYF,TGCGCCAGCAGCCCGGGGACAGCCTCTGGAAACACCATATATTTT,TRBV5-1,TRBD1,TRBJ1-3,.
CAWSISLGVEAFF,TGTGCCTGGAGTATAAGTCTGGGAGTTGAAGCTTTCTTT,TRBV30,.,TRBJ1-1,.
CASSYGTGKGNQPQHF,TGTGCCAGCAGTTACGGGACAGGGAAGGGGAATCAGCCCCAGCATTTT,TRBV6-2/TRBV6-3,TRBD1,TRBJ1-5,.
CASSNSGGQGEQYF,TGTGCCAGTAGTAACTCCGGGGGTCAAGGCGAGCAGTACTTC,TRBV19,.,TRBJ2-7,.
CASSVTGGEGYGYTF,TGTGCCAGCAGCGTCACAGGGGGCGAGGGCTATGGCTACACCTTC,TRBV9,TRBD1,TRBJ1-2,.
CASSLAPSGRAIGELFF,TGTGCCAGCAGCTTAGCTCCTAGCGGGAGGGCTATCGGGGAGCTGTTTTTT,TRBV7-3,TRBD2,TRBJ2-2,.
CASSSDRGYEQYF,TGCGCCAGCAGCTCTGACAGGGGGTACGAGCAGTACTTC,TRBV5-1,TRBD1,TRBJ2-7,.
CASRRNRLAPETQYF,TGTGCCAGCAGACGGAATCGACTAGCCCCAGAGACCCAGTACTTC,TRBV3-1/TRBV3-2,TRBD2,TRBJ2-5,.
CAISELGGKAEAFF,TGTGCCATCAGTGAGTTGGGGGGGAAGGCTGAAGCTTTCTTT,TRBV10-3,.,TRBJ1-1,once
CASSFREYYNEQFF,TGTGCCAGCAGTTTTCGGGAGTACTACAATGAGCAGTTCTTC,TRBV27,.,TRBJ2-1,.
CASSLAYEQYF,TGTGCCAGCAGCTTAGCATACGAGCAGTACTTC,TRBV11-2,.,TRBJ2-7,.
CASSPPERGVSYGYTF,TGTGCCAGCAGCCCCCCGGAAAGGGGCGTAAGCTATGGCTACACCTTC,TRBV5-6,.,TRBJ1-2,.
CAWSVPTGGGLNYGYTF,TGTGCCTGGAGTGTACCGACAGGGGGCGGCCTTAACTATGGCTACACCTTC,TRBV30,TRBD1,TRBJ1-2,.
CASSLDGGFGYTF,TGTGCCAGCAGCTTGGATGGCGGATTTGGCTACACCTTC,TRBV5-5,.,TRBJ1-2,.
CASSLRFAGLAQETQYF,TGCGCCAGCAGCTTACGCTTTGCGGGACTAGCACAAGAGACCCAGTACTTC,TRBV5-1,TRBD2,TRBJ2-5,.
CASSQVLGGAGAFF,TGTGCCAGCAGCCAAGTTTTAGGGGGCGCAGGAGCTTTCTTT,TRBV4-2,TRBD1,TRBJ1-1,.
CASSYSSGNHYNEQFF,TGTGCCAGCAGTTACTCCTCGGGAAATCATTACAATGAGCAGTTCTTC,TRBV6-2/TRBV6-3,.,TRBJ2-1,.
CAWSGTSNTEAFF,TGTGCCTGGAGCGGGACATCGAACACTGAAGCTTTCTTT,TRBV30,.,TRBJ1-1,.
CASSPLDSAVHGAFF,TGTGCCAGCTCGCCCCTCGACAGTGCGGTGCATGGAGCTTTCTTT,TRBV18,.,TRBJ1-1,.
CASSVASAGPNEQYF,TGTGCCAGCAGCGTAGCTTCGGCGGGACCCAACGAGCAGTACTTC,TRBV9,.,TRBJ2-7,many